These 4 T cell receptor beta chains were all obtained from the same sample, sequenced in a study of control samples from healthy donors and cancer patients. Measured with immunoSEQ multiplex PCR; TCRdb has only the in-frame clones, and not every one. The table has roughly 3,000 clones, approximately 80% seen once. Source material: formalin-fixed, paraffin-embedded tissue. The receptors stem from a male donor with melanoma.

With regard to this clone: A read error may produce the germline difference seen at one junction end. This chain uses TRBV29-1 with TRBJ2-2; 10 bases fit TRBD2. This CDR3 is 17 amino acids long. CDR1 and CDR2 from the germline V gene are SQVTM and ANQGSEA. This CDR3 is CSVTLSGRRPKTGELFF. CDR3 coding DNA: TGCAGCGTGACACTTAGCGGGAGGCGACCGAAAACCGGGGAGCTGTTTTTT.

CDR3 protein: CASSSYTDTQYF. CDR3 nucleotide sequence: TGTGCCAGCAGCTCCTACACAGATACGCAGTATTTT. The rearrangement joins TRBV7-2 to TRBJ2-3, with unresolved D. V lost 4 bases and J lost 2, with 4 bases in between. CDR3 length: 12 amino acids. CDR1 SGHTA and CDR2 FQGNSA come from the germline V gene.

The chain recombines TRBV6-5 with TRBJ2-3; 7 positions agree with TRBD1. Germline V gives CDR1 MNHEY, CDR2 SVGAGI. The junction had 7 bases not matched to a gene; V was cut back by 5 bases and J by 2 bases. This CDR3 spans 15 amino acids. The CDR3 spells CASSLGGPITDTQYF. Written as DNA, the CDR3 is TGTGCCAGCAGTCTAGGGGGCCCTATCACAGATACGCAGTATTTT.

The chain carries TRBV6-4 and TRBJ2-1; D gene unclear. Germline-derived CDR1 and CDR2 are MRHNA and SNTAGT. This CDR3 has 14 amino acids. V gave up 8 bases and J gave up 0 bases, with 11 bases separating them. CDR3 coding DNA: TGTGCCAGCCGCCCATCGGCCTCCTACAATGAGCAGTTCTTC. This sequence encodes CASRPSASYNEQFF.